The present T cell receptor beta chain was sequenced within a study of CD8 T cells in Susac syndrome. Study-wide results and limits: The study admitted that it had a relatively small number of individuals in its TCR sequencing and HLA analysis.

As regards this clonotype: The antigen remains unidentified.

The RNA input was about 0.5 to 1 ug, and it was reverse transcribed with random hexamers. TCRdb re-called the immunoSEQ multiplex PCR reads with MiXCR, one entry per CDR3 protein. The sample holds 100,000 to 150,000 distinct CDR3 sequences, nearly 96% seen once. The germline gives CDR1 SGDLS, CDR2 YYNGEE. The CDR3 length is 15 residues. V gave up 0 bases and J gave up 3 bases, with 10 bases separating them. The TCR sequence derives from a human donor with Susac syndrome. The sample consisted of CD4+ T cells from PBMCs. The chain uses TRBV9 and TRBJ1-5; D perhaps matches TRBD1 (5 bases). CDR3 DNA sequence: TGTGCCAGCAGCGTAGGATCGGGGGTCAATCAGCCCCAGCATTTT. It codes for CASSVGSGVNQPQHF.